Presented here are 9 T cell receptor beta chains from one specimen sequenced in a study of OX40 agonist ivuxolimab in advanced cancers. Library construction relied on the immunoSEQ multiplex PCR assay. TCRdb holds this immuneACCESS table with in-frame rearrangements only. Some clones are missing; in checked studies, unresolved V genes explain under half, and the rest has no known cause. This sample has 70,000 to 85,000 clones in its table, and around nine tenths of those were observed once. The ten largest account for 5% to 6.5% of the sample. The starting material was CD4+ or CD8+ T cells sorted from blood, obtained in a trial of the OX40 agonist ivuxolimab. The receptors originated from an adult with an advanced solid tumor such as melanoma, head and neck, liver or kidney cancer.

The J gene is TRBJ1-5, the V gene TRBV19, with a weak D call TRBD1 (5 bases). CDR1 and CDR2 (germline): LNHDA, SQIVND (reference sequence). The CDR3 runs 14 residues. V was clipped by 4 bases and J by 0 bases, with 7 bases between them. The CDR3 loop is CASSNQGSNQPQHF. CDR3 DNA: TGTGCCAGTAGTAACCAGGGTAGCAATCAGCCCCAGCATTTT.

V usage is TRBV5-5 and J usage is TRBJ2-7, with no clear D. This CDR3 comprises 14 residues. V was shortened by 0 bases and J by 1 base, with 8 bases between the two germline ends. In germline, CDR1 is SGHKS, CDR2 YYEKEE (reference sequence). As DNA, the CDR3 is TGTGCCAGCAGCTTGGGGCCCTATTCCTACGAGCAGTACTTC. Protein sequence: CASSLGPYSYEQYF.

The chain combines TRBV5-4 with TRBJ2-7; the match to TRBD1 covers 10 bases. Per the germline V gene, CDR1 is SGHNT and CDR2 is YYREEE (reference sequence). V was clipped by 3 bases and J by 2 bases; unmatched bases: 8. The CDR3 length is 16 residues. The CDR3 here is CASSSPGTGVAYEQYF. The CDR3 DNA reads TGTGCCAGCAGCTCCCCCGGGACAGGGGTCGCCTACGAGCAGTACTTC.

The V gene is TRBV7-2, the J gene TRBJ1-1; no reliable D call. CDR1 SGHTA and CDR2 FQGNSA come from the germline V gene. V was shortened by 4 bases and J by 5 bases, with 14 bases between the two germline ends. The CDR3 runs 14 residues. Written as DNA, the CDR3 is TGTGCCAGCAGCTCCCCGGGAAGGCTTACTGAAGCTTTCTTT. Protein product: CASSSPGRLTEAFF.

This sequence joins TRBV19 and TRBJ2-7, with TRBD2 as a possible D gene (5 bases). This CDR3 is 13 amino acids long. The germline V and J ends were trimmed by 7 bases and 5 bases, with 15 bases remaining between them. Germline CDR1 LNHDA, CDR2 SQIVND (reference sequence). This chain's CDR3 is CASTSSGGNEQYF. CDR3 coding DNA: TGTGCCAGTACCTCCTCCGGAGGTAACGAGCAGTACTTC.

The genes are TRBV19 and TRBJ1-2; D gene unclear. Germline CDR1 LNHDA, CDR2 SQIVND (reference sequence). The length of the CDR3 is 14 residues. V was clipped by 7 bases and J by 4 bases, with 16 bases between them. The CDR3 DNA reads TGTGCCAGTACCCCGGGGAGTCTTGGCTATGGCTACACCTTC. Amino acid sequence: CASTPGSLGYGYTF.

The chain uses TRBV13 and TRBJ2-1, with 8 nucleotides matching TRBD2. The CDR3 is 14 amino acids. V gave up 1 base and J gave up 9 bases; unmatched junction bases: 5. Germline V gene data show CDR1 as PRHDT and CDR2 as FYEKMQ (reference sequence). CDR3 bases: TGTGCCAGCAGCTTAGACGGGGGGGCAAGTGAGCAGTTCTTC. As protein: CASSLDGGASEQFF.

The chain links TRBV5-1 to TRBJ2-5, with TRBD2 identical over 11 bases. V shed 7 bases and J 10 bases; nucleotides not matched to a gene: 6. From germline, CDR1 is SGHRS and CDR2 YFSETQ. The length of the CDR3 is 12 residues. CDR3 region: CASASGRSDQYF. CDR3 nucleotide sequence: TGCGCCAGCGCTAGCGGGAGGTCGGACCAGTACTTC.

The chain employs TRBV6-5 and TRBJ2-3; tentatively, D is TRBD2 (5 bases). Trimming took off 7 bases at V and 1 base at J, with 9 bases between the two ends. Germline values: CDR1 MNHEY, CDR2 SVGAGI. This CDR3 contains 13 residues. The CDR3 sequence: CASIAGGTDTQYF. The CDR3 DNA reads TGTGCCAGCATTGCCGGGGGCACAGATACGCAGTATTTT.